This TCR beta chain was observed in a study of PD-1 blockade in mismatch repair-deficient tumors. Study-level background: Patients had around 12 mismatch repair-deficient cancer types, all previously treated and progressing. Study results and caveats: Rapid post-treatment expansion, then contraction, generally preceding radiologic response, marked tumor-resident clones.

The CDR3 runs to 15 residues. Looked up from germline, CDR1 is LGHNA and CDR2 is YNFKEQ. J was trimmed by 10 bases and V by 3 bases; bases with no gene match: 6. On this clone: What it binds is unknown.

Assay used: immunoSEQ multiplex PCR; TCRdb lists only in-frame clones, some missing. The table lists tens of thousands of clones, approximately 84% of them singletons, with 2.5% to 3.5% in the top ten. All patients were mismatch repair deficient, assessed by either PCR or immunohistochemistry. TCRs were sequenced from a few patients responding to pembrolizumab. The gene calls are TRBV4-2 and TRBJ1-6; 10 bases align to TRBD1. The clonotype originates from an adult with mismatch repair-deficient cancer. The sequencing used PBMCs, collected before pembrolizumab treatment. The CDR3 spells CASSQYKDRGSPLHF. Written as DNA, the CDR3 is TGTGCCAGCAGCCAGTATAAGGACAGGGGGTCACCCCTCCACTTT.